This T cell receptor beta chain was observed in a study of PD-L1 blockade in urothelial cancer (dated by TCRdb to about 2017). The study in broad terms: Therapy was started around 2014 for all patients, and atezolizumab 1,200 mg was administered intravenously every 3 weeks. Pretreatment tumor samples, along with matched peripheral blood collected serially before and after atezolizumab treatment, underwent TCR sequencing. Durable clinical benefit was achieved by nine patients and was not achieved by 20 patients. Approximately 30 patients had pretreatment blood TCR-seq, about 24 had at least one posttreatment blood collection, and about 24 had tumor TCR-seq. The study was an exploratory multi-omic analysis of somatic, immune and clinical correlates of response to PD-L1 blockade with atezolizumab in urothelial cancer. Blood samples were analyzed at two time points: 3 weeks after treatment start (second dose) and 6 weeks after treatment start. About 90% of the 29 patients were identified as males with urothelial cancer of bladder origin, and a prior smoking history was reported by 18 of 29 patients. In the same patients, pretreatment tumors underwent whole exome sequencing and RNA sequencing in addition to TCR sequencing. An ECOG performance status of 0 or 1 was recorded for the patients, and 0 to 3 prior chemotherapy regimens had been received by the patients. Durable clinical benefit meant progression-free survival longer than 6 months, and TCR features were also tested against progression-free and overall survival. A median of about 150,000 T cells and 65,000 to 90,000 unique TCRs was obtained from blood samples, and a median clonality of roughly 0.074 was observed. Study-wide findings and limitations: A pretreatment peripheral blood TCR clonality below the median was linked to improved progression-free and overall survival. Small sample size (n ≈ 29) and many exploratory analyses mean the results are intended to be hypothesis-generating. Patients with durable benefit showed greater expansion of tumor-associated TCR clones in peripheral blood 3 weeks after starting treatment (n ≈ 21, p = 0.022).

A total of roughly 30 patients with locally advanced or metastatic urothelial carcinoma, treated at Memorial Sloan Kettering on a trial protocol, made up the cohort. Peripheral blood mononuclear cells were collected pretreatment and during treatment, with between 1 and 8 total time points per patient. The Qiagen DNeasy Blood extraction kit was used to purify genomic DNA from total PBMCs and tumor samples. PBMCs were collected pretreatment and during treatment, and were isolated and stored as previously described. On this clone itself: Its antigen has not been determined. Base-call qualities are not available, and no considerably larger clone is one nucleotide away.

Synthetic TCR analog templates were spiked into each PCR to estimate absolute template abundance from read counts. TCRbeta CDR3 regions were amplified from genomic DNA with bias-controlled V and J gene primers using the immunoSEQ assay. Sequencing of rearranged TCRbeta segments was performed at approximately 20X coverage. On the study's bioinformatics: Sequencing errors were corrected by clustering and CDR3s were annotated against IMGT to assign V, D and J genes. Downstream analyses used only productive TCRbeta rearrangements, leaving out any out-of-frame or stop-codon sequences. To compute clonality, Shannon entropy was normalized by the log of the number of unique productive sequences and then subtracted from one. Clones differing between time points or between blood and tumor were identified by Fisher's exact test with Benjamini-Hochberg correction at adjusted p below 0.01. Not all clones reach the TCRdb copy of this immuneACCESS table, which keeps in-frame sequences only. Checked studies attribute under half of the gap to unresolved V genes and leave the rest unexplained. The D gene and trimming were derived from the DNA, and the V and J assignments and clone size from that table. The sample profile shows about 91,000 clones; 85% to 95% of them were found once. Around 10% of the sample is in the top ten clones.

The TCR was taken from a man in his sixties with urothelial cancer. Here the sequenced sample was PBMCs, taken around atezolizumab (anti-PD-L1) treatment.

In nucleotides, the sequence is TGTGCCAGCAGCTTTGGCCCCCTCAACTACGAGCAGTACTTC. Translated, this is CASSFGPLNYEQYF. Recombination joined TRBV5-6 with TRBJ2-7, with the D gene uncertain. The junction carries 12 bases between V and J, which are trimmed by 2 bases and 3 bases respectively. The cysteine opens and the phenylalanine closes a CDR3 of 14 amino acids. Only the CDR3 portion is preserved as DNA: 42 bases, with reading frame beginning at the first base. Taken from the germline V gene, the CDR1 and CDR2 loops are SGHDT and YYEEEE.